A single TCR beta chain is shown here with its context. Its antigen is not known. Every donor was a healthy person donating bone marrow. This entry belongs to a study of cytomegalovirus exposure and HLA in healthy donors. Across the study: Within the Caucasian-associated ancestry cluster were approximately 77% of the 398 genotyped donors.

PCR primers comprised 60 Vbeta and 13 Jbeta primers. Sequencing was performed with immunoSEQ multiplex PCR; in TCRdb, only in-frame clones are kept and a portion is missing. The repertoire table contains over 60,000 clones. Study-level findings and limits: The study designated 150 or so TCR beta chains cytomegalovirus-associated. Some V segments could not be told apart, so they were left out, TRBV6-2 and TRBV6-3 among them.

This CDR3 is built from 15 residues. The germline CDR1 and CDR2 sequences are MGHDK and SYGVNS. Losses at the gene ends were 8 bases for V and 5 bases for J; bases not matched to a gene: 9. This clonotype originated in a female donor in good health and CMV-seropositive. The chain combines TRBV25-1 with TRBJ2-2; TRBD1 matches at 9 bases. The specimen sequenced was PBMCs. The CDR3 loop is CASGGQGIVTGELFF. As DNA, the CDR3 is TGTGCCAGCGGGGGACAGGGAATCGTGACCGGGGAGCTGTTTTTT.